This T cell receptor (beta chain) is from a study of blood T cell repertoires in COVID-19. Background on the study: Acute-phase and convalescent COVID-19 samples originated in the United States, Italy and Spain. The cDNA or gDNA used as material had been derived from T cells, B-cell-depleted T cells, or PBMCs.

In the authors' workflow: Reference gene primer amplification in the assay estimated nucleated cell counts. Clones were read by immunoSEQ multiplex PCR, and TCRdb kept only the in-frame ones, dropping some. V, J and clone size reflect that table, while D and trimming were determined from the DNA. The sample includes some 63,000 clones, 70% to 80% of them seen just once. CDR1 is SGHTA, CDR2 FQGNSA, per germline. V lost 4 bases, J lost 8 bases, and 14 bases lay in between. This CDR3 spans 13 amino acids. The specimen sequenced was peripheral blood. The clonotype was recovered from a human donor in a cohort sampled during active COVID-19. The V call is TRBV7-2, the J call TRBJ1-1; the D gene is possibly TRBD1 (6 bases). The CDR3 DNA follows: TGTGCCAGCAGCTCACAGGGTAGCCCAGAAGCTTTCTTT. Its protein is CASSSQGSPEAFF.